The 27 T cell receptor beta chains below were found in one sample sequenced in a study of response to subunit inactivated influenza vaccine. TCRdb reanalysed the RT-PCR reads using MiXCR and keeps one entry per CDR3 protein. Here the sample spans over 150,000 distinct CDR3 sequences, roughly 10% being singletons. This specimen consisted of CD8+ T cells sorted from PBMCs, obtained roughly 24 months after vaccination. All receptors derive from a man between 45 and 75 years old who received an inactivated influenza vaccine.

A few counts support this clonotype. CDR3 in DNA: TGTGCCAGCAGCGTAGCAGTTGGCGGGAGCTCCTACGAGCAGTACTTC. It translates to CASSVAVGGSSYEQYF. V gene TRBV9 combines with J gene TRBJ2-7, with TRBD2 matching over 7 bases. With 0 bases clipped from V and 0 bases from J, the junction kept 6 bases outside the gene matches. Germline CDR1 SGDLS, CDR2 YYNGEE. CDR3 length: 16 amino acids.

Only a few counts were recorded for this clonotype. The chain has TRBV2 and TRBJ2-2; 7 positions agree with TRBD1. Trimming took 7 bases from V and 1 from J; bases not matched to a gene: 6. Per germline, CDR1 SNHLY and CDR2 FYNNEI. This CDR3 region has 15 residues. The CDR3 here is CASNHRDRNTGELFF. Written as DNA, the CDR3 is TGTGCCAGCAATCACCGGGACAGGAACACCGGGGAGCTGTTTTTT.

CDR3 bases: TGCGCCAGCAGCCCGACCTACTATCACGAGCAGTACTTC. Translating it yields CASSPTYYHEQYF. V usage is TRBV5-1 and J usage is TRBJ2-7, with D hard to call. Trimming cost V 4 bases and J 5 bases, with 13 bases left between them. From germline, CDR1 is SGHRS and CDR2 YFSETQ. The length of the CDR3 is 13 residues.

The CDR3 loop reads CAISGDSSGGTQETQYF. The CDR3 coding sequence is TGTGCCATCAGCGGGGATTCTAGCGGGGGGACCCAAGAGACCCAGTACTTC. The chain employs TRBV10-3 and TRBJ2-5, with 11 nucleotides matching TRBD2. V gave up 6 bases and J gave up 1 base; unmatched junction bases: 10. The germline V gene has CDR1 ENHRY and CDR2 SYGVKD. This CDR3 comprises 17 residues.

The table lists this clonotype with a few counts. This chain joins TRBV9 and TRBJ2-6; 11 bases map to TRBD2. Trimming removed 3 bases from V and 2 bases from J; junction bases left unmatched: 4. This CDR3 is built from 17 residues. CDR1 is SGDLS, CDR2 YYNGEE, per germline. Written as DNA, the CDR3 is TGTGCCAGCAGCGCCAAGGGACTAGCGGCTGGGGCCAACGTCCTGACTTTC. Encoded protein: CASSAKGLAAGANVLTF.

In its sample, this clonotype was seen a few times. The chain joins TRBV9 to TRBJ2-3, with D maybe TRBD1 (5 bases). The CDR3 runs to 14 residues. The germline V and J ends were trimmed by 0 bases and 2 bases, with 7 bases remaining between them. The V gene's germline CDR1 is SGDLS and CDR2 YYNGEE. DNA of the CDR3: TGTGCCAGCAGCGTAGGACAGAACACAGATACGCAGTATTTT. Its protein is CASSVGQNTDTQYF.

A few counts support this clonotype. This sequence joins TRBV10-3 and TRBJ2-1; TRBD2 aligns across 10 bases. The CDR3 consists of 15 residues. After removal of 2 bases from V and 13 bases from J, the junction contained 11 bases not matched to a gene. Germline CDR1 ENHRY, CDR2 SYGVKD. The CDR3 sequence: CAISEMVAGGEEQFF. The CDR3, as DNA: TGTGCCATCAGTGAGATGGTAGCGGGAGGAGAAGAACAGTTCTTC.

This clonotype has a count of ten or more. The chain uses TRBV29-1 and TRBJ2-7; the D gene is possibly TRBD2 (5 bases). CDR1 SQVTM and CDR2 ANQGSEA come from the germline V gene. V dropped 2 bases and J dropped 0 bases, with 8 bases sitting between them. The CDR3 runs to 13 residues. Written as DNA, the CDR3 is TGCAGCGTTGAAATAGGGAGCTCCTACGAGCAGTACTTC. Its translation: CSVEIGSSYEQYF.

V and J are TRBV4-1 and TRBJ2-7; the D gene is possibly TRBD1 (6 bases). The V gene lost 0 bases and the J gene lost 3 bases, with 9 bases spanning the gap. Looked up from germline, CDR1 is MGHRA and CDR2 is YSYEKL. The CDR3 is made up of 14 amino acids. The DNA of the CDR3 is TGCGCCAGCAGCCAAGAGACAGGATACTACGAGCAGTACTTC. As protein: CASSQETGYYEQYF.

This clonotype was observed at least ten times. The V and J genes are TRBV2 and TRBJ1-6, with no clear D. Germline CDR1 SNHLY, CDR2 FYNNEI. This CDR3 is built from 17 residues. V was clipped by 5 bases and J by 0 bases, with 14 bases between them. The CDR3 bases are TGTGCCAGCAGTAATACAGTACTAAGCTCCTATAATTCACCCCTCCACTTT. Amino acid sequence: CASSNTVLSSYNSPLHF.

The chain employs TRBV20-1 and TRBJ2-1; TRBD2 matches at 9 bases. This CDR3 has 17 residues. The V and J ends lost 3 bases and 8 bases, in that order; junction bases with no gene match: 17. Germline loops: CDR1 DFQATT, CDR2 SNEGSKA (reference sequence). For the CDR3, the DNA is TGCAGTGCTAGGGGGCTAGCGGGAATAGGAATTGGCGATGAGCAGTTCTTC. It codes for CSARGLAGIGIGDEQFF.

The gene calls are TRBV27 and TRBJ2-1; no firm D call. V lost 5 bases, J lost 2 bases, and 7 bases lay in between. There are 13 residues in the CDR3. Germline loops: CDR1 MNHEY, CDR2 SMNVEV (reference sequence). The chain's CDR3 is CASSRSAYNEQFF. CDR3 DNA: TGTGCCAGCAGTCGGTCCGCCTACAATGAGCAGTTCTTC.

The CDR3 reads CASSLDAAYEQYF. CDR3 in DNA: TGTGCCAGCAGCTTGGATGCAGCCTACGAGCAGTACTTC. The chain uses TRBV5-6 and TRBJ2-7; no definite D call. The germline gives CDR1 SGHDT, CDR2 YYEEEE. V gave up 0 bases and J gave up 2 bases, with 6 bases separating them. The CDR3 spans 13 residues.

The V and J genes are TRBV12-3 or TRBV12-4 and TRBJ2-7; 12 nucleotides align to TRBD2. The CDR3 runs 14 residues. V trimming: 7 bases; J trimming: 2 bases; junction bases outside the gene matches: 3. CDR3 sequence reads: CASNPSGGAYEQYF. The CDR3 region has the DNA TGTGCCAGCAATCCTAGCGGGGGGGCCTACGAGCAGTACTTC.

The rearrangement joins TRBV29-1 to TRBJ2-3; 7 bases align to TRBD2. CDR3 length equals 15 residues. Germline-derived CDR1 and CDR2 are SQVTM and ANQGSEA. Trimming removed 1 base from V and 2 bases from J; junction bases left unmatched: 6. Here the CDR3 DNA reads TGCAGCGTTGAAGCGGCGGGAGCCCCCACAGATACGCAGTATTTT. Protein product: CSVEAAGAPTDTQYF.

This clonotype has more than one count but fewer than ten. This rearrangement joins TRBV20-1 to TRBJ2-2, with 15 bases identical to TRBD2. From germline, CDR1 is DFQATT and CDR2 SNEGSKA (reference sequence). The junction had 8 bases not matched to a gene; V was cut back by 0 bases and J by 6 bases. The CDR3 spans 18 residues. This chain's CDR3 is CSARDFWGLAGGPGELFF. The CDR3 nucleotides read TGCAGTGCTAGAGATTTCTGGGGACTAGCGGGGGGCCCCGGGGAGCTGTTTTTT.

The CDR3 DNA sequence: TGTGCCAGCAGCCTACGACTGGGACCGGGAGTGGGTGTGGACACTGAAGCTTTCTTT. This gives the protein CASSLRLGPGVGVDTEAFF. This chain uses TRBV11-2 with TRBJ1-1; D might be TRBD1 (5 bases). This CDR3 has 19 amino acids. V lost 5 bases and J 3 bases, leaving 28 bases between the germline ends. Germline V lookup: CDR1 SGHAT, CDR2 FQNNGV.

This clonotype has ten or more counts. V gene TRBV24-1 combines with J gene TRBJ1-5; D possibly corresponds to TRBD1 (5 bases). The V and J ends lost 7 bases and 5 bases respectively, with 11 bases between them. There are 13 residues in the CDR3. From germline, CDR1 is KGHDR and CDR2 SFDVKD. In nucleotides, the CDR3 is TGTGCCACCAGCGAGGCGACAGATCAGCCCCAGCATTTT. It translates to CATSEATDQPQHF.

The genes are TRBV12-3 or TRBV12-4 and TRBJ1-1; perhaps TRBD1 as D (5 bases). The CDR3 sequence is 14 residues long. Between the trimmed V and J ends, which lost 3 bases and 5 bases, there was a span of 13 bases. CDR3 amino acids: CASSFGGMGTEAFF. In nucleotides, the CDR3 is TGTGCCAGCAGTTTTGGGGGGATGGGAACTGAAGCTTTCTTT.

This clonotype came up a few times. The rearrangement links TRBV6-1 to TRBJ2-1, with D tentatively TRBD1 or TRBD2 (5 bases each). The germline V gene has CDR1 MNHNS and CDR2 SASEGT. Deletions cut 6 bases from V and 7 bases from J, with 13 bases between. This CDR3 is built from 13 residues. CDR3 sequence: CASRGDLRNEQFF. CDR3 nucleotides: TGTGCCAGCAGGGGGGATCTGCGGAATGAGCAGTTCTTC.

In this sample, this clonotype turned up a few times. V gene TRBV7-9 combines with J gene TRBJ2-7; D call uncertain. This CDR3 has 12 amino acids. CDR1 and CDR2 (germline): SEHNR, FQNEAQ (reference sequence). Trimming pared 0 bases from V and 7 bases from J, leaving 7 bases between. In DNA form, the CDR3 reads TGTGCCAGCAGCTTAGCGAAAGGGGAGCAGTACTTC. This codes for CASSLAKGEQYF.

This clonotype showed up just a few times. The rearrangement uses TRBV28 and TRBJ2-1; D remains unclear. CDR1 and CDR2 (germline): MDHEN, SYDVKM. Trimming removed 3 bases at V and 10 bases at J, with 13 bases between. The CDR3 runs 13 residues. CDR3 residues: CASSFLGDAEQFF. The CDR3 DNA is TGTGCCAGCAGTTTCCTCGGAGACGCGGAGCAGTTCTTC. Filled out from reference TRBV28 and TRBJ2-1, the complete variable domain reads DVKVTQSSRYLVKRTGEKVFLECVQDMDHENMFWYRQDPGLGLRLIYFSYDVKMKEKGDIPEGYSVSREKKERFSLILESASTNQTSMYLCASSFLGDAEQFFGPGTRLTVL.

This clonotype has only a few counts. V gene TRBV10-3 combines with J gene TRBJ2-6; D might be TRBD2 (6 bases). From germline, CDR1 is ENHRY and CDR2 SYGVKD. V lost 8 bases and J 1 base, leaving 6 bases between the germline ends. The CDR3 length is 13 residues. CDR3 nucleotide sequence: TGTGCCATCGGACTATCTGGGGCCAACGTCCTGACTTTC. This sequence encodes CAIGLSGANVLTF.

The rearrangement uses TRBV10-3 and TRBJ2-2; 8 bases line up with TRBD1. Trimming removed 0 bases from V and 7 bases from J; junction bases left unmatched: 7. The CDR3 extends over 16 amino acids. Germline CDR1 is ENHRY and CDR2 is SYGVKD. The CDR3 DNA sequence: TGTGCCATCAGTGAGTCGGCAGGGGGCAAAAACGGGGAGCTGTTTTTT. This sequence encodes CAISESAGGKNGELFF.

A few counts support this clonotype. The chain joins TRBV12-3 or TRBV12-4 to TRBJ2-3; D might be TRBD2 (7 bases). The CDR3 totals 14 residues. V was clipped by 3 bases and J by 8 bases, with 15 bases between them. The CDR3 sequence is CASSFPGGLGTQYF. In nucleotides, the CDR3 is TGTGCCAGCAGTTTCCCGGGGGGCCTAGGTACGCAGTATTTT.

At least ten counts were recorded for this clonotype. The chain combines TRBV5-1 with TRBJ1-6; D might be TRBD1 (6 bases). Looked up from germline, CDR1 is SGHRS and CDR2 is YFSETQ. This CDR3 has 17 residues. V lost 2 bases, J lost 5 bases, and 17 bases lay in between. The DNA of the CDR3 is TGCGCCAGCAGCTTAAGCCTGACAGGTAGAGATAATTCACCCCTCCACTTT. Residues: CASSLSLTGRDNSPLHF.

In this sample, this clonotype turned up a few times. The chain uses TRBV29-1 and TRBJ1-2; TRBD1 might be the D (5 bases). V shed 1 base and J shed 4 bases, with 10 bases lying between them. CDR3 length: 13 amino acids. CDR1 and CDR2 from the germline V gene are SQVTM and ANQGSEA. The CDR3 spells CSVEAGLGYGYTF. The CDR3 DNA reads as TGCAGCGTTGAAGCGGGGCTGGGCTATGGCTACACCTTC.